Below are 4 T cell receptor beta chains sequenced from a single sample in a study of diagnostic markers for celiac disease. TCRdb reworked the reads into one entry per CDR3 protein, no DNA. This sample contains a few thousand distinct CDR3 sequences. The specimen was either unsorted cells or a sorted T cell fraction (not recorded which). The origin of the receptors is a human donor. This table probably holds off-target reads from a library built for another chain.

In terms of frequency, this clonotype is medium-sized. The J gene is TRBJ1-2, the V gene TRBV10-3. In germline, CDR1 is ENHRY, CDR2 SYGVKD. CDR3 length: 14 amino acids. CDR3 region: CAISDDLANYGYTF.

Judged by frequency, this clonotype is medium-sized. The CDR3 reads CASSARPGLAGVRNEQFF. The gene calls are TRBV7-2 and TRBJ2-1; the TCRdb call, TRBD2, lacks DNA for checking. Germline V CDR1 and CDR2: SGHTA, FQGNSA. CDR3 length: 18 amino acids.

The chain has TRBV30 and TRBJ1-2; TCRdb outputs TRBD1, but without DNA this stays unchecked. The germline V gene has CDR1 GTSNPN and CDR2 SVGIG (reference sequence). The CDR3 loop spans 12 amino acids. The CDR3 here is CAWSGGQTSYTF.

The V gene is TRBV18, the J gene TRBJ1-1. CDR3 length: 13 residues. The germline CDR1 and CDR2 sequences are KGHSH and LQKENI. CDR3 sequence: CASSQTVNTEAFF.